This TCR beta chain was documented in a study of control samples from healthy donors and cancer patients (dated by TCRdb to the early 2020s). Receptor libraries were prepared by the immunoSEQ multiplex PCR assay. TCRdb limited this immuneACCESS table to in-frame rearrangements with V and J called. A share of clones is missing; checked studies link under half to unresolved V genes, and the rest is unexplained. The sample table holds 150,000 to 200,000 clones, of which roughly 90% were seen once. Of the sample, approximately 12% falls within the top ten clones. Worth noting for this clone: Its specific antigen is unknown. Per-nucleotide qualities are absent, and no much larger clonotype sits a single base away.

The receptor's source is a man aged 25 to 40 in good health. Sequencing was done on a sample of blood.

The nucleotide sequence is given as TGTGCCAGCAGCCTTACAGACTACGAGCAGTACTTC. Its protein product is CASSLTDYEQYF. The chain is assembled from TRBV7-9 and TRBJ2-7; no D gene call is confident. The CDR3, from cysteine to phenylalanine, totals 12 residues. Only the CDR3 part of the read is kept: 36 bases, read in frame from the first base. V is clipped by 5 bases and J by 3 bases, and the sequence between their germline boundaries is 8 bases long. The germline V gene (reference sequence) yields SEHNR for CDR1 and FQNEAQ for CDR2.